In its sample, the clone carrying this T cell receptor (beta chain) was seen many times. Its antigen is not identified. The sample comes from a study of CD8+CD57+ T cells in acquired aplastic anemia. In the study overall: An average of 3.2 ug of DNA was obtained from sorted CD4+ and CD8+ cells. Study-wide findings and caveats: The study identified roughly 29 CD8+ CDR3 sequences shared by patients and controls. CD8+ Simpson's diversity in patients was not significantly different from that in controls.

CD8+CD57+ cell expansion, shown by flow cytometry, had occurred in the patients selected for sequencing. All patients had severe acquired aplastic anemia. V lost 2 bases, J lost 4 bases, and 13 bases stayed unmatched. The germline V gene encodes CDR1 SGHVS and CDR2 FNYEAQ. The CDR3 covers 18 residues. Template material for TCR beta VDJ and CDR3 profiling consisted of genomic DNA. One entry per CDR3 protein results from TCRdb running MiXCR on the reads. The table records approximately 150,000 distinct CDR3 sequences, 40% to 55% of them present only once. This receptor was obtained from a human donor with aplastic anemia. This chain links TRBV7-6 with TRBJ1-2, with 10 nucleotides matching TRBD1. The sequenced material came from sorted CD4+, CD8+, or CD8+CD57+ T cells (not recorded which) from PBMCs. The CDR3, as DNA: TGTGCCAGCAGCTTAAAAACAGAGACAGGGGGCGTCGGCTATGGCTACACCTTC. Translation gives CASSLKTETGGVGYGYTF.